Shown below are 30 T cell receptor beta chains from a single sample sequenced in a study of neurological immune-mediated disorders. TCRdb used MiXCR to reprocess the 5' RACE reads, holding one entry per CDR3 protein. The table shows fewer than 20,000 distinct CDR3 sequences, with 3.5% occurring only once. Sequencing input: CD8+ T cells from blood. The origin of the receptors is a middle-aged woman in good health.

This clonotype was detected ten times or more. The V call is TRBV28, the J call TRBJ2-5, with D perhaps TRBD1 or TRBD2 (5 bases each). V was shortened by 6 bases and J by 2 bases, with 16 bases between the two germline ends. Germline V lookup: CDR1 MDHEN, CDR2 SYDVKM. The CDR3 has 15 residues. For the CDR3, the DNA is TGTGCCAGCAGGCCATCGGGGCCGGGGCAAGAGACCCAGTACTTC. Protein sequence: CASRPSGPGQETQYF.

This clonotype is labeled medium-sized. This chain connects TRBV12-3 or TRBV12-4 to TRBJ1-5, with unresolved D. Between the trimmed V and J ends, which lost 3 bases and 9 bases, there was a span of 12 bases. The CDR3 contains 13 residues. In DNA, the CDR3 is TGTGCCAGCAGTTTTTCCCGGGGATCGCCCCAGCATTTT. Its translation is CASSFSRGSPQHF.

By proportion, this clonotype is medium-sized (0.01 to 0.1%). CDR3 coding DNA: TGTGCCAGCAGTGAGGGACAGGAGCTCAATGAGCAGTTCTTC. Its translation: CASSEGQELNEQFF. This chain links TRBV3-1 with TRBJ2-1; 8 positions match TRBD1. The germline CDR1 and CDR2 sequences are LGHDT and YNNKEL (reference sequence). V lost 6 bases and J lost 6; bases outside the gene matches: 7. The CDR3 sequence is 14 residues long.

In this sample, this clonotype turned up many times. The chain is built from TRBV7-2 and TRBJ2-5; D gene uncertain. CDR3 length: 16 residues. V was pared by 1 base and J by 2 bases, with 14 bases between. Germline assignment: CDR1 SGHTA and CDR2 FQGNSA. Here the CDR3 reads CASSLGASFGQETQYF. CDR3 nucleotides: TGTGCCAGCAGCTTAGGGGCTAGTTTTGGGCAAGAGACCCAGTACTTC.

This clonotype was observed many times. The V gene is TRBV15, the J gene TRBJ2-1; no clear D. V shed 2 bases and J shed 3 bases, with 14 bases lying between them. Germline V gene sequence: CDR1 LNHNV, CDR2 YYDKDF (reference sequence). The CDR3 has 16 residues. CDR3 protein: CATSRKSVLNYNEQFF. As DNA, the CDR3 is TGTGCCACCAGCAGAAAGTCAGTGTTGAACTACAATGAGCAGTTCTTC.

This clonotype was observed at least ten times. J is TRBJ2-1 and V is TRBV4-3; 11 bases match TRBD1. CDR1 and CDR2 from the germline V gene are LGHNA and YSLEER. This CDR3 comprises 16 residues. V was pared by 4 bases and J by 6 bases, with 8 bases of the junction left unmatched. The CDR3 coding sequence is TGCGCCAGCAGCCGGGAAGATGGGACAGGGGGCAATGAGCAGTTCTTC. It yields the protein CASSREDGTGGNEQFF.

The CDR3 DNA follows: TGTGCCATCGGAGTGGGGACTAGCGTCTACGAGCAGTACTTC. This sequence encodes CAIGVGTSVYEQYF. This chain connects TRBV10-3 to TRBJ2-7; 10 bases fit TRBD2. Germline V gene lookup returns CDR1 ENHRY and CDR2 SYGVKD. This CDR3 region has 14 residues. The V gene end was trimmed by 8 bases and the J gene end by 3 bases; junction bases not matched to a gene: 7.

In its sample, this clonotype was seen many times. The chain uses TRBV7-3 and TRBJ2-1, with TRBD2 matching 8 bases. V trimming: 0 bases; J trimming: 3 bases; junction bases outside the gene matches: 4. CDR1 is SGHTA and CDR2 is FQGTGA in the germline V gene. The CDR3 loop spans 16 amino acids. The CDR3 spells CASSLTSAGDYNEQFF. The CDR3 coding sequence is TGTGCCAGCAGCTTAACGTCAGCGGGGGACTACAATGAGCAGTTCTTC.

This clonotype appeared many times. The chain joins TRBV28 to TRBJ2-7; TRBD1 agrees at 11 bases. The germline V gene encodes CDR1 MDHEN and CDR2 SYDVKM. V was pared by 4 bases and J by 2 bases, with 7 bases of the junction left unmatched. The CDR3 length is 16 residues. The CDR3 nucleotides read TGTGCCAGCAGTTCCCTCCGGGACAGGGGGACCTACGAGCAGTACTTC. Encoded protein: CASSSLRDRGTYEQYF.

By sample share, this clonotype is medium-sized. This CDR3 is CASRPWMGGNTEAFF. For the CDR3, the DNA is TGTGCCAGCAGGCCCTGGATGGGAGGGAACACTGAAGCTTTCTTT. The J gene is TRBJ1-1, the V gene TRBV28, with D unresolved. This CDR3 spans 15 amino acids. Germline V gene data show CDR1 as MDHEN and CDR2 as SYDVKM. V was pared by 6 bases and J by 1 base, with 15 bases between.

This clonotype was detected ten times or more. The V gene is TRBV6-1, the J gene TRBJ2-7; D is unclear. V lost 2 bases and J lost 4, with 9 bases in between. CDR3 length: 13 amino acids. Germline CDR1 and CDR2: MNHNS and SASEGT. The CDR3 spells CASSEYIQYEQYF. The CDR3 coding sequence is TGTGCCAGCAGTGAATATATCCAGTACGAGCAGTACTTC.

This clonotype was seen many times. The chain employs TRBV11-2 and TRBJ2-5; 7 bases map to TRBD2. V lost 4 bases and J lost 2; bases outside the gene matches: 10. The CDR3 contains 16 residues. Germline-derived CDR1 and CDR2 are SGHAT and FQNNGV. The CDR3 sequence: CASSSPLTGGQETQYF. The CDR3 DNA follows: TGTGCCAGCAGCTCCCCCCTCACGGGAGGACAAGAGACCCAGTACTTC.

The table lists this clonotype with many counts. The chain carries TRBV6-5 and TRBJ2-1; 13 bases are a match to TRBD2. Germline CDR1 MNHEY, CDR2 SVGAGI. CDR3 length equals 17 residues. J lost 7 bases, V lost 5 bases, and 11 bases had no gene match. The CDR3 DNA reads TGTGCCAGCAGTCAAAGTCCGACTAGCGGGAGGAAGAATGAGCAGTTCTTC. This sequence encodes CASSQSPTSGRKNEQFF.

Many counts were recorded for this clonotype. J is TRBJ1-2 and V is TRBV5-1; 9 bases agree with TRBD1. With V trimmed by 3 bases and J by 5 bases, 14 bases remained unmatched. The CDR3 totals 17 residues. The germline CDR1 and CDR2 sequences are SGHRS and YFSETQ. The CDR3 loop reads CASSSTIGTGCCYGYTF. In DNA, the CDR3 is TGCGCCAGCAGCTCAACGATAGGGACAGGGTGTTGTTATGGCTACACCTTC.

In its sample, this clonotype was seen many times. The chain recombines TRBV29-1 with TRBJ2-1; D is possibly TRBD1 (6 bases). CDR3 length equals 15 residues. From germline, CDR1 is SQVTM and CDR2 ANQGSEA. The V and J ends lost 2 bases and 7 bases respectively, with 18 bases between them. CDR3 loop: CSVEQTGRGLNEQFF. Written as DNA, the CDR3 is TGCAGCGTTGAACAGACAGGTAGGGGCCTAAATGAGCAGTTCTTC.

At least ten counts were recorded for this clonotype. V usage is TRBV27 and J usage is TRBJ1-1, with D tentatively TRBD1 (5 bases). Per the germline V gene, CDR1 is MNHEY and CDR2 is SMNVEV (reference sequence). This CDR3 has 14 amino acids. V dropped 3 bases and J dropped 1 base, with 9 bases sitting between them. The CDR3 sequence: CASSFWGGNTEAFF. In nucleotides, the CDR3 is TGTGCCAGCAGTTTTTGGGGGGGGAACACTGAAGCTTTCTTT.

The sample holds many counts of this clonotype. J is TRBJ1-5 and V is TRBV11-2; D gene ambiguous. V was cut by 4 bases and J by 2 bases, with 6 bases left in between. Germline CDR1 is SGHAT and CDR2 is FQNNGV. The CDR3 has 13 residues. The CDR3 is CASSSNGNQPQHF. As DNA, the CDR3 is TGTGCCAGCAGCTCAAATGGCAATCAGCCCCAGCATTTT.

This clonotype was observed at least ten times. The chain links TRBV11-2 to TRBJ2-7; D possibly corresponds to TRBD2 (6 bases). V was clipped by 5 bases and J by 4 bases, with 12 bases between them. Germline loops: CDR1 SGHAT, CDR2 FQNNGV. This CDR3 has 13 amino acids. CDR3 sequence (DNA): TGTGCCAGCAGCCCCCCTGGGACTTACGAGCAGTACTTC. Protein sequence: CASSPPGTYEQYF.

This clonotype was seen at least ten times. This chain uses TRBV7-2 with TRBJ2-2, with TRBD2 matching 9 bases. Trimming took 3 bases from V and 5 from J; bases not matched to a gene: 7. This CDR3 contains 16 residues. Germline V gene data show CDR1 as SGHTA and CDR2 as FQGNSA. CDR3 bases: TGTGCCAGCAGCTTGACTAGCGGCCCTTTAACCGGGGAGCTGTTTTTT. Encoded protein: CASSLTSGPLTGELFF.

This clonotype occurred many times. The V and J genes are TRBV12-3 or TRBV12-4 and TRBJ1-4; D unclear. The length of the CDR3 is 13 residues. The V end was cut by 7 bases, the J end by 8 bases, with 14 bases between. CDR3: CASTLEMGEKLFF. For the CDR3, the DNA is TGTGCCAGCACCCTGGAAATGGGCGAAAAACTGTTTTTT.

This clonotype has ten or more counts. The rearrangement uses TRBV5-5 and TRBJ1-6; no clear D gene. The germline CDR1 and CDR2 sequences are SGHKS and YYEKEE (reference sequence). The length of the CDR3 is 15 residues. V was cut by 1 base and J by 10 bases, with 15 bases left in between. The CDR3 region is CASSLNPPTKSPLHF. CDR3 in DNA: TGTGCCAGCAGCTTGAACCCACCCACGAAGTCACCCCTCCACTTT.

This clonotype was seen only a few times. The CDR3 here is CASSGTSGAYEQYF. CDR3 in DNA: TGTGCCAGCAGTGGGACTAGCGGGGCCTACGAGCAGTACTTC. The rearrangement links TRBV2 to TRBJ2-7; 12 bases agree with TRBD2. CDR3 length equals 14 residues. Germline CDR1 reads SNHLY; CDR2 reads FYNNEI. Losses at the gene ends were 4 bases for V and 2 bases for J; bases not matched to a gene: 0. Full variable domain (missing parts from reference TRBV2 and TRBJ2-7): EPEVTQTPSHQVTQMGQEVILRCVPISNHLYFYWYRQILGQKVEFLVSFYNNEISEKSEIFDDQFSVERPDGSNFTLKIRSTKLEDSAMYFCASSGTSGAYEQYFGPGTRLTVT.

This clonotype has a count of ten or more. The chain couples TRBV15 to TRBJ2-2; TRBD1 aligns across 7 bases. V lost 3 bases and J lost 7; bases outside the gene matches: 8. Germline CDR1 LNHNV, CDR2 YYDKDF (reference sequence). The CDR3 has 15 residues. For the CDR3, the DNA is TGTGCCACCAGCAGGAACAGGGGCCAAGACGGGGAGCTGTTTTTT. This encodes CATSRNRGQDGELFF.

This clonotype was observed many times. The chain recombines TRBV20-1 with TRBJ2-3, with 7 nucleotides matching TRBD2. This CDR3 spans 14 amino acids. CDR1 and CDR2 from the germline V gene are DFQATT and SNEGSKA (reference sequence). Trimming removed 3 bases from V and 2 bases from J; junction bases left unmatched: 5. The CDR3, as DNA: TGCAGTGCTAGTTCTAGCGGACCCACAGATACGCAGTATTTT. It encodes CSASSSGPTDTQYF.

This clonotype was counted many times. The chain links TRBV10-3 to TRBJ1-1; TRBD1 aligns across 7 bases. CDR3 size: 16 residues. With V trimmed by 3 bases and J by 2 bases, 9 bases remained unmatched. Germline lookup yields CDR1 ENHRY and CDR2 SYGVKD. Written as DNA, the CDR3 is TGTGCCATCAGTGACCTCGACAGGGAGGGAAACACTGAAGCTTTCTTT. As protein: CAISDLDREGNTEAFF.

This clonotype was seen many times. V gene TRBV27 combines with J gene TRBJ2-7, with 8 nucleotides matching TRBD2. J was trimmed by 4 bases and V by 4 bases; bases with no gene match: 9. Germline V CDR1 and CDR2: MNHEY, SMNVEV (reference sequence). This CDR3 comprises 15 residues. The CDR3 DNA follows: TGTGCCAGCAGTTATGGTAGCGGGATGCTGTACGAGCAGTACTTC. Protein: CASSYGSGMLYEQYF.

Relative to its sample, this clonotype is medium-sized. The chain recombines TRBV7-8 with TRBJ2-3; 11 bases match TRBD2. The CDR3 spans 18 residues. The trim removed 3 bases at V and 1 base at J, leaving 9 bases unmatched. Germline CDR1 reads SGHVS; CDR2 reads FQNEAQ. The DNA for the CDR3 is TGTGCCAGCAGCTTGACGTCTAGCGGGAGGATCGGCACAGATACGCAGTATTTT. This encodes CASSLTSSGRIGTDTQYF. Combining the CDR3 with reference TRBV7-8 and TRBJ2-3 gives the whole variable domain GAGVSQSPRYKVAKRGQDVALRCDPISGHVSLFWYQQALGQGPEFLTYFQNEAQLDKSGLPSDRFFAERPEGSVSTLKIQRTQQEDSAVYLCASSLTSSGRIGTDTQYFGPGTRLTVL.

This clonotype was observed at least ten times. The CDR3 is CASSPGNNHNEQFF. Written as DNA, the CDR3 is TGTGCCAGCAGTCCGGGAAACAACCACAATGAGCAGTTCTTC. The chain has TRBV27 and TRBJ2-1; possible D gene TRBD2, 5 bases. The CDR3 runs to 14 residues. The V end lost 5 bases, the J end lost 5 bases, and 13 bases lay between the germline ends. The germline CDR1 and CDR2 sequences are MNHEY and SMNVEV (reference sequence).

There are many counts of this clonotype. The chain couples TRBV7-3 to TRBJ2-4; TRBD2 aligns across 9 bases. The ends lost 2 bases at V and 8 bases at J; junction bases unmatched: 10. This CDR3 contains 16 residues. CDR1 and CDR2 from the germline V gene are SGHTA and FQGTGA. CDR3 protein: CASSLALLERGDIQYF. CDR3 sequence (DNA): TGTGCCAGCAGCTTAGCTCTATTGGAGCGGGGGGACATTCAGTACTTC.

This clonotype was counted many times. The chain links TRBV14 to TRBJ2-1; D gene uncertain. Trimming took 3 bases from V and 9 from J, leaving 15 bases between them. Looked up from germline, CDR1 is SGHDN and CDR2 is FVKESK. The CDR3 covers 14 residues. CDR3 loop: CASSHGVWDSEQFF. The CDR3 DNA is TGTGCCAGCAGCCATGGGGTCTGGGATAGTGAGCAGTTCTTC. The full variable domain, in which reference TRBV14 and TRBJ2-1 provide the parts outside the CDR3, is EAGVTQFPSHSVIEKGQTVTLRCDPISGHDNLYWYRRVMGKEIKFLLHFVKESKQDESGMPNNRFLAERTGGTYSTLKVQPAELEDSGVYFCASSHGVWDSEQFFGPGTRLTVL.